What follows are 14 T cell receptor beta chains derived from one specimen sequenced in a study of graft-versus-host responses after intestinal transplantation. Method: immunoSEQ multiplex PCR; TCRdb's copy keeps in-frame clones and lacks some. The table includes 85,000 to 90,000 clones, about 91% detected once. Antigen specificity for these receptors is unknown. The specimen comprised unstimulated CD4+ T cells sorted from spleen or lymph node cells, sampled before transplant. These receptors were obtained from a human donor who was the organ donor for an intestinal transplant.

This rearrangement joins TRBV7-8 to TRBJ2-1, with a weak D call TRBD2 (7 bases). The length of the CDR3 is 16 residues. CDR1 is SGHVS, CDR2 FQNEAQ, per germline. The germline V and J ends were trimmed by 7 bases and 0 bases, with 16 bases remaining between them. DNA of the CDR3: TGTGCCAGCATGGTGGGGGGGCCCGTCTCCTACAATGAGCAGTTCTTC. Amino acids: CASMVGGPVSYNEQFF.

The gene calls are TRBV7-3 and TRBJ2-5; 8 bases agree with TRBD1. The V segment lost 2 bases and the J segment 5 bases; nucleotides outside the gene matches: 4. Germline V gene sequence: CDR1 SGHTA, CDR2 FQGTGA. The CDR3 is 14 amino acids. The CDR3 DNA follows: TGTGCCAGCAGCTTATCAGGGGGCAGGGAGACCCAGTACTTC. Translation gives CASSLSGGRETQYF.

The gene calls are TRBV28 and TRBJ1-6; 7 bases are shared with TRBD1. After removal of 3 bases from V and 7 bases from J, the junction contained 9 bases not matched to a gene. Germline V gene data show CDR1 as MDHEN and CDR2 as SYDVKM. CDR3 length: 16 amino acids. The CDR3 is CASSFAGGSANSPLHF. The DNA of the CDR3 is TGTGCCAGCAGTTTTGCAGGGGGTTCCGCCAATTCACCCCTCCACTTT.

The V call is TRBV28, the J call TRBJ2-5; 8 bases fit TRBD1. From germline, CDR1 is MDHEN and CDR2 SYDVKM. V dropped 4 bases and J dropped 4; count of bases not matched to a gene: 8. The CDR3 has 15 residues. CDR3 sequence: CASSSGGVRGETQYF. The CDR3 nucleotides are TGTGCCAGCAGTTCAGGGGGCGTTCGGGGAGAGACCCAGTACTTC.

The V gene is TRBV19, the J gene TRBJ1-2, with no clear D. Germline CDR1 is LNHDA and CDR2 is SQIVND (reference sequence). The CDR3 spans 15 residues. Trimming cost V 6 bases and J 7 bases, with 21 bases left between them. CDR3 coding DNA: TGTGCCAGTAGCCCTACCCGGACTATTCCATTTGGCTACACCTTC. This codes for CASSPTRTIPFGYTF.

This clone was seen only a few times. The V gene is TRBV25-1, the J gene TRBJ1-1; D is uncertain. There are 12 residues in the CDR3. Germline V gene sequence: CDR1 MGHDK, CDR2 SYGVNS. The V end lost 3 bases, the J end lost 1 base, and 3 bases lay between the germline ends. CDR3 loop: CASSDRNTEAFF. CDR3 sequence (DNA): TGTGCCAGCAGTGACAGGAACACTGAAGCTTTCTTT. The whole variable domain, filled in from reference TRBV25-1 and TRBJ1-1, reads EADIYQTPRYLVIGTGKKITLECSQTMGHDKMYWYQQDPGMELHLIHYSYGVNSTEKGDLSSESTVSRIRTEHFPLTLESARPSHTSQYLCASSDRNTEAFFGQGTRLTVV.

This clone turned up a few times. V usage is TRBV5-8 and J usage is TRBJ2-5; D is possibly TRBD2 (5 bases). This CDR3 spans 15 amino acids. CDR1 and CDR2 from the germline V gene are SGHTS and YDEGEE. The V and J ends lost 1 base and 5 bases respectively, with 15 bases between them. CDR3 sequence (DNA): TGTGCCAGCAGCTTGTTTCGAGGGTCTCTGGAGACCCAGTACTTC. It yields the protein CASSLFRGSLETQYF.

This clone was counted once. The rearrangement uses TRBV2 and TRBJ1-3, with a weak D call TRBD1 (6 bases). The germline V gene encodes CDR1 SNHLY and CDR2 FYNNEI. The CDR3 covers 15 residues. The germline V and J ends were trimmed by 10 bases and 0 bases, with 16 bases remaining between them. CDR3: CATGSYRVSGNTIYF. In DNA, the CDR3 is TGTGCCACCGGATCCTACAGGGTCTCTGGAAACACCATATATTTT.

This clone was found once. The rearrangement uses TRBV5-1 and TRBJ1-1, with 8 positions matching TRBD1. The trim removed 5 bases at V and 5 bases at J, leaving 17 bases unmatched. CDR3 length: 17 residues. Germline V lookup: CDR1 SGHRS, CDR2 YFSETQ. CDR3 sequence reads: CASRPRIGTGYNTEAFF. CDR3 coding DNA: TGCGCCAGCAGACCGCGAATCGGGACAGGCTATAATACTGAAGCTTTCTTT.

The rearrangement joins TRBV29-1 to TRBJ2-5, with 10 bases fitting TRBD1. V trimming: 5 bases; J trimming: 4 bases; junction bases outside the gene matches: 7. This CDR3 is built from 14 residues. Germline V gene lookup returns CDR1 SQVTM and CDR2 ANQGSEA. The CDR3 DNA reads as TGCAGCGTTTTAAAGGGGGACAGGGGAGAGACCCAGTACTTC. This sequence encodes CSVLKGDRGETQYF.

V and J are TRBV28 and TRBJ2-1, with D possibly being TRBD2 (7 bases). V dropped 2 bases and J dropped 9 bases, with 17 bases sitting between them. This CDR3 spans 15 amino acids. CDR1 is MDHEN, CDR2 SYDVKM, per germline. As DNA, the CDR3 is TGTGCCAGCAGTTTAGCGGGAGAGGGGGGTGGTGAGCAGTTCTTC. Translating gives CASSLAGEGGGEQFF.

The chain combines TRBV6-5 with TRBJ1-2; 9 bases fit TRBD1. V shed 6 bases, J shed 3 bases, and the junction held 8 bases outside the gene matches. Germline V gene sequence: CDR1 MNHEY, CDR2 SVGAGI. This CDR3 is built from 15 residues. This CDR3 is CASRTGTGRYYGYTF. The CDR3 DNA reads as TGTGCCAGCAGAACCGGGACAGGGAGGTACTATGGCTACACCTTC.

CDR3 sequence: CASSLISDTEAFF. The CDR3 nucleotides read TGTGCCAGCAGCTTGATTTCGGACACTGAAGCTTTCTTT. This rearrangement joins TRBV5-5 to TRBJ1-1; D is ambiguous. Between the trimmed V and J ends, which lost 1 base and 3 bases, there was a span of 7 bases. The CDR3 totals 13 residues. Germline V CDR1 and CDR2: SGHKS, YYEKEE (reference sequence).

The chain uses TRBV28 and TRBJ2-2; 9 bases are shared with TRBD2. This CDR3 region has 17 residues. The germline V gene has CDR1 MDHEN and CDR2 SYDVKM. J was trimmed by 6 bases and V by 0 bases; bases with no gene match: 8. CDR3 sequence: CASSLWTLREGPGELFF. The CDR3 DNA is TGTGCCAGCAGTTTATGGACTCTGCGGGAGGGGCCCGGGGAGCTGTTTTTT.